The sequence of this TCR beta chain was determined in a study of cytomegalovirus exposure and HLA in healthy donors. The CDR3 contains 15 residues. The V gene lost 7 bases and the J gene lost 1 base, with 13 bases spanning the gap. Germline V lookup: CDR1 SNHLY, CDR2 FYNNEI. Primers: 60 Vbeta forward and 13 Jbeta reverse. Sequencing was performed with immunoSEQ multiplex PCR; in TCRdb, only in-frame clones are kept and a portion is missing. The data hold roughly 99,000 clones, with roughly 80% observed a single time. The sample was PBMCs. The chain links TRBV2 to TRBJ1-4; D gene ambiguous. The TCR originated in a man aged 25-40 years in good health and CMV-seropositive. Written as DNA, the CDR3 is TGTGCCAGCACCGATTCGTACGGAACTAATGAAAAACTGTTTTTT. It codes for CASTDSYGTNEKLFF. Based on the CDR3 plus reference TRBV2 and TRBJ1-4, the full variable domain is EPEVTQTPSHQVTQMGQEVILRCVPISNHLYFYWYRQILGQKVEFLVSFYNNEISEKSEIFDDQFSVERPDGSNFTLKIRSTKLEDSAMYFCASTDSYGTNEKLFFGSGTQLSVL.